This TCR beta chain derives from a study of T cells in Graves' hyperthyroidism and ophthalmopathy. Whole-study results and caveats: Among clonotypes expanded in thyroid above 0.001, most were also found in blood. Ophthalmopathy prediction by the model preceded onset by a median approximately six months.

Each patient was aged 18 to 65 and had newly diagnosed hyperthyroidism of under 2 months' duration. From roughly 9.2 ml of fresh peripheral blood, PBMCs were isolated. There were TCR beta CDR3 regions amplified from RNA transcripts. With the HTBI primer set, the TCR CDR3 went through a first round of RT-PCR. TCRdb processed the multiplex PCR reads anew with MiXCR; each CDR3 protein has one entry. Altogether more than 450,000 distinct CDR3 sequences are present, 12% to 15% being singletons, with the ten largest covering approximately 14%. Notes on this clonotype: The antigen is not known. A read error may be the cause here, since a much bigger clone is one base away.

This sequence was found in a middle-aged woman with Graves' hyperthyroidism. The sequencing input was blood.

DNA of the CDR3: TGTGCCAGCAGCGAGACTAGCGGGAGTTTCCCAGATACGCAGTATTTT. As protein: CASSETSGSFPDTQYF. This chain joins TRBV7-2 and TRBJ2-3; 12 bases map to TRBD2. The junction had 7 bases not matched to a gene; V was cut back by 5 bases and J by 4 bases. Germline CDR1 reads SGHTA; CDR2 reads FQGNSA. The CDR3 runs to 16 residues.